This T cell receptor beta chain was recorded in a study of blood T cell repertoires in COVID-19. Study-wide context: Samples came from the United States, Italy and Spain, spanning acute and convalescent COVID-19. The analysed material was cDNA or gDNA that came from T cells, B-cell-depleted T cells, or PBMCs.

The sample holds a few counts of this clone. Under the authors' procedure: By means of reference gene primer amplification, nucleated cell counts were estimated. Clones were read by immunoSEQ multiplex PCR, and TCRdb kept only the in-frame ones, dropping some. Clone size and the V and J calls come from that table; the DNA yielded D and trimming. The table has roughly 190,000 clones, roughly 90% seen once. The CDR3 covers 14 residues. The germline V gene encodes CDR1 SGHRS and CDR2 YFSETQ. Between the trimmed V and J ends, which lost 4 bases and 5 bases, there was a span of 13 bases. This TCR came from a woman aged 40 to 49 who had recovered from COVID-19. Sequences were obtained from peripheral blood. The chain joins TRBV5-1 to TRBJ2-4; D is uncertain. CDR3 nucleotide sequence: TGCGCCAGCAGCCCCGCCCCGGTCGAAAACATTCAGTACTTC. Protein sequence: CASSPAPVENIQYF. Based on the CDR3 plus reference TRBV5-1 and TRBJ2-4, the full variable domain is KAGVTQTPRYLIKTRGQQVTLSCSPISGHRSVSWYQQTPGQGLQFLFEYFSETQRNKGNFPGRFSGRQFSNSRSEMNVSTLELGDSALYLCASSPAPVENIQYFGAGTRLSVL.